One sample yielded the 26 T cell receptor beta chains listed below, sequenced in a study of blood T cell repertoires in COVID-19. Some clones are missing from TCRdb's copy, which holds only in-frame ones; the method was immunoSEQ multiplex PCR. The profile covers around 430,000 clones, with approximately 88% appearing a single time and about 12% taken by the ten largest. The source material was peripheral blood. These receptors originate from a woman aged 45-60 years with COVID-19, enrolled during active disease.

This clone was observed once. This chain links TRBV30 with TRBJ2-3, with D maybe TRBD2 (6 bases). Between the trimmed V and J ends, which lost 4 bases and 3 bases, there was a span of 17 bases. The CDR3 loop spans 15 amino acids. Looked up from germline, CDR1 is GTSNPN and CDR2 is SVGIG (reference sequence). The CDR3 DNA sequence: TGTGCCTGGATCCTTGGGGGGTTTGGGACAGATACGCAGTATTTT. It codes for CAWILGGFGTDTQYF. Supplemented by reference TRBV30 and TRBJ2-3, the full variable domain reads SQTIHQWPATLVQPVGSPLSLECTVEGTSNPNLYWYRQAAGRGLQLLFYSVGIGQISSEVPQNLSASRPQDRQFILSSKKLLLSDSGFYLCAWILGGFGTDTQYFGPGTRLTVL.

The chain links TRBV11-1 to TRBJ2-7; the match to TRBD2 covers 11 bases. The CDR3 consists of 15 residues. Trimming removed 5 bases from V and 3 bases from J; junction bases left unmatched: 6. From germline, CDR1 is SGHAT and CDR2 FQDESV (reference sequence). CDR3 nucleotide sequence: TGTGCCAGCAGCCCCGGTCTAGCGGGGGGCTACGAGCAGTACTTC. Its protein product is CASSPGLAGGYEQYF.

J is TRBJ2-2 and V is TRBV15; 10 bases are a match to TRBD2. After removal of 2 bases from V and 10 bases from J, the junction contained 7 bases not matched to a gene. CDR3 size: 15 residues. The germline gives CDR1 LNHNV, CDR2 YYDKDF (reference sequence). The CDR3 sequence: CATSRSTSGGAELFF. Written as DNA, the CDR3 is TGTGCCACCAGCAGATCCACCAGCGGGGGGGCGGAGCTGTTTTTT. The full variable domain, rest sourced from reference TRBV15 and TRBJ2-2, is DAMVIQNPRYQVTQFGKPVTLSCSQTLNHNVMYWYQQKSSQAPKLLFHYYDKDFNNEADTPDNFQSRRPNTSFCFLDIRSPGLGDTAMYLCATSRSTSGGAELFFGEGSRLTVL.

This chain uses TRBV10-2 with TRBJ2-7; D is undetermined. The germline V gene has CDR1 WSHSY and CDR2 SAAADI. This CDR3 is 12 amino acids long. Between the trimmed V and J ends, which lost 4 bases and 6 bases, there was a span of 10 bases. Here the CDR3 DNA reads TGCGCCAGCAGTGTATACGGGTCCGAGCAGTACTTC. Translated: CASSVYGSEQYF.

The gene calls are TRBV6-5 and TRBJ2-2; tentatively, D is TRBD2 (6 bases). CDR1 and CDR2 (germline): MNHEY, SVGAGI. Between the trimmed V and J ends, which lost 6 bases and 1 base, there was a span of 12 bases. CDR3 length: 15 amino acids. CDR3 loop: CASRGGSWNTGELFF. In DNA, the CDR3 is TGTGCCAGCAGGGGAGGCAGCTGGAACACCGGGGAGCTGTTTTTT.

The chain has TRBV5-1 and TRBJ1-1; 10 bases line up with TRBD1. CDR3 length: 16 amino acids. Germline V gene data show CDR1 as SGHRS and CDR2 as YFSETQ. V was clipped by 3 bases and J by 0 bases; unmatched bases: 5. The CDR3 here is CASSWGQGLMNTEAFF. The CDR3 DNA is TGCGCCAGCAGCTGGGGACAGGGGCTCATGAACACTGAAGCTTTCTTT.

The genes are TRBV7-9 and TRBJ1-3; unclear D gene. Germline values: CDR1 SEHNR, CDR2 FQNEAQ (reference sequence). With 5 bases removed from V and 4 bases from J, the gap between germline ends came to 9 bases. The CDR3 contains 13 residues. CDR3 loop: CASSRTQGNTIYF. CDR3 DNA: TGTGCCAGCAGCCGGACTCAGGGAAACACCATATATTTT. Supplemented by reference TRBV7-9 and TRBJ1-3, the full variable domain reads DTGVSQNPRHKITKRGQNVTFRCDPISEHNRLYWYRQTLGQGPEFLTYFQNEAQLEKSRLLSDRFSAERPKGSFSTLEIQRTEQGDSAMYLCASSRTQGNTIYFGEGSWLTVV.

The rearrangement joins TRBV15 to TRBJ2-1; a possible D gene is TRBD2 (6 bases). The CDR3 sequence is 15 residues long. The germline V and J ends were trimmed by 5 bases and 7 bases, with 18 bases remaining between them. Per germline, CDR1 LNHNV and CDR2 YYDKDF (reference sequence). CDR3 sequence (DNA): TGTGCCACCAGCCCCTCGAGCGGGCGGATGAATGAGCAGTTCTTC. This codes for CATSPSSGRMNEQFF.

V gene TRBV5-8 combines with J gene TRBJ2-3; tentatively, D is TRBD1 (5 bases). The CDR3 is 17 amino acids. Germline assignment: CDR1 SGHTS and CDR2 YDEGEE. V was trimmed by 0 bases and J by 0 bases, leaving 14 bases between them. The CDR3 protein is CASSLGQGSFSTDTQYF. CDR3 nucleotide sequence: TGTGCCAGCAGCTTGGGGCAGGGTTCGTTTAGCACAGATACGCAGTATTTT.

V gene TRBV7-9 combines with J gene TRBJ1-3, with D unclear. The germline V gene encodes CDR1 SEHNR and CDR2 FQNEAQ (reference sequence). The ends were cut back, 5 bases at V and 0 bases at J, with 11 bases in the middle. The CDR3 has 15 residues. CDR3 nucleotide sequence: TGTGCCAGCAGCCGCGACGGGTTCTCTGGAAACACCATATATTTT. Translated, it gives CASSRDGFSGNTIYF.

The V call is TRBV7-2, the J call TRBJ1-2; D possibly corresponds to TRBD1 (6 bases). The CDR3 loop spans 15 amino acids. CDR1 is SGHTA and CDR2 is FQGNSA in the germline V gene. Trimming removed 5 bases from V and 3 bases from J, with 16 bases in between. CDR3 coding DNA: TGTGCCAGCAGCCTAGGAGTAGGGGGGGACTATGGCTACACCTTC. It is translated as CASSLGVGGDYGYTF.

The chain recombines TRBV28 with TRBJ2-7, with D tentatively TRBD2 (6 bases). The V gene's germline CDR1 is MDHEN and CDR2 SYDVKM. Trimming stripped 3 bases from V and 1 base from J, with 10 bases between. The CDR3 loop spans 14 amino acids. CDR3 sequence reads: CASSLPSASYEQYF. CDR3 coding DNA: TGTGCCAGCAGTTTGCCTAGCGCTTCCTACGAGCAGTACTTC.

The V call is TRBV30, the J call TRBJ1-5, with D possibly matching TRBD1 (5 bases). The CDR3 totals 18 residues. CDR1 GTSNPN and CDR2 SVGIG come from the germline V gene (reference sequence). V lost 0 bases and J 1 base, leaving 19 bases between the germline ends. The CDR3 nucleotides read TGTGCCTGGAGTGTTCGCGTGGGGGGGGTAAGAAGCAATCAGCCCCAGCATTTT. It yields the protein CAWSVRVGGVRSNQPQHF.

The chain links TRBV30 to TRBJ1-1, with 11 bases identical to TRBD1. Germline V gene data show CDR1 as GTSNPN and CDR2 as SVGIG (reference sequence). The CDR3 length is 14 residues. V lost 0 bases to trimming and J lost 10 bases; unmatched junction nucleotides: 7. The CDR3: CAWSVGQGALGAFF. CDR3 nucleotide sequence: TGTGCCTGGAGTGTAGGACAGGGGGCGCTTGGAGCTTTCTTT.

The rearrangement links TRBV27 to TRBJ1-1, with a weak D call TRBD1 (6 bases). Per the germline V gene, CDR1 is MNHEY and CDR2 is SMNVEV (reference sequence). The V end lost 5 bases, the J end lost 5 bases, and 9 bases lay between the germline ends. The CDR3 is 12 amino acids. The CDR3 DNA follows: TGTGCCAGCAGTCAGAGGGGGACTGAAGCTTTCTTT. Translation gives CASSQRGTEAFF.

The J gene is TRBJ2-5, the V gene TRBV7-8, with 11 positions matching TRBD2. Germline V lookup: CDR1 SGHVS, CDR2 FQNEAQ. V lost 0 bases to trimming and J lost 4 bases; unmatched junction nucleotides: 4. The length of the CDR3 is 16 residues. CDR3 residues: CASSLARLAGGETQYF. DNA of the CDR3: TGTGCCAGCAGCTTAGCGCGGCTAGCGGGGGGAGAGACCCAGTACTTC.

The genes are TRBV30 and TRBJ1-3, with D possibly matching TRBD1 (5 bases). Trimming removed 2 bases at V and 8 bases at J, with 19 bases between. This CDR3 contains 15 residues. The V gene's germline CDR1 is GTSNPN and CDR2 SVGIG (reference sequence). The CDR3 coding sequence is TGTGCCTGGAGTCGGGGGTTTTCGGGTCGAGACACCATATATTTT. As protein: CAWSRGFSGRDTIYF.

V usage is TRBV30 and J usage is TRBJ1-2; unclear D gene. CDR3 length: 14 amino acids. V was shortened by 0 bases and J by 4 bases, with 12 bases between the two germline ends. Looked up from germline, CDR1 is GTSNPN and CDR2 is SVGIG (reference sequence). The CDR3 region is CAWSVLEAFYGYTF. The CDR3 bases are TGTGCCTGGAGTGTACTCGAAGCTTTCTATGGCTACACCTTC.

The genes are TRBV20-1 and TRBJ1-2; 7 nucleotides match TRBD1. Germline CDR1 and CDR2: DFQATT and SNEGSKA (reference sequence). The CDR3 sequence is 13 residues long. V shed 3 bases, J shed 8 bases, and the junction held 9 bases outside the gene matches. CDR3 residues: CSASVQGSEGYTF. The CDR3 region has the DNA TGCAGTGCTAGTGTACAGGGGTCAGAAGGCTACACCTTC.

The J gene is TRBJ2-3, the V gene TRBV29-1; 8 nucleotides match TRBD1. CDR1 is SQVTM, CDR2 ANQGSEA, per germline. V lost 8 bases and J lost 1; bases outside the gene matches: 11. The CDR3 contains 15 residues. CDR3 sequence: CSTIGDRLRTDTQYF. CDR3 in DNA: TGCAGCACCATCGGGGACAGGCTCCGCACAGATACGCAGTATTTT.

The chain couples TRBV11-2 to TRBJ1-2; TRBD1 is a possible D gene (5 bases). V gave up 6 bases and J gave up 4 bases, with 9 bases separating them. Germline CDR1 and CDR2: SGHAT and FQNNGV. This CDR3 has 12 residues. The CDR3 reads CASSSGFYGYTF. Written as DNA, the CDR3 is TGTGCCAGCAGTTCAGGGTTCTATGGCTACACCTTC.

The chain is built from TRBV11-2 and TRBJ2-7; D is uncertain. Trimming left V 1 base short and J 3 bases short, with 7 bases between. Germline-derived CDR1 and CDR2 are SGHAT and FQNNGV. This CDR3 has 13 residues. The DNA of the CDR3 is TGTGCCAGCAGCTTAGCCAGATTCTACGAGCAGTACTTC. Its translation is CASSLARFYEQYF.

The chain couples TRBV11-3 to TRBJ1-1; TRBD1 aligns across 10 bases. Trimming cost V 0 bases and J 5 bases; bases outside gene matches: 18. There are 20 residues in the CDR3. The germline CDR1 and CDR2 sequences are SGHNT and YENEEA. CDR3 DNA sequence: TGTGCCAGCAGCTTAGAAAGGGGAAGACAGGGGGCGGATCTGAGTACTGAAGCTTTCTTT. Translation gives CASSLERGRQGADLSTEAFF.

The chain uses TRBV5-4 and TRBJ2-2, with TRBD1 matching 8 bases. With 6 bases clipped from V and 1 base from J, the junction kept 5 bases outside the gene matches. Germline values: CDR1 SGHNT, CDR2 YYREEE (reference sequence). The CDR3 length is 15 residues. In nucleotides, the CDR3 is TGTGCCAGCACCTCCGGGACAGGGAACACCGGGGAGCTGTTTTTT. Translation: CASTSGTGNTGELFF.

This clone was seen once. This chain links TRBV29-1 with TRBJ1-2; tentative D call: TRBD1 (6 bases). V dropped 1 base and J dropped 4 bases, with 19 bases sitting between them. Per the germline V gene, CDR1 is SQVTM and CDR2 is ANQGSEA. The CDR3 totals 16 residues. This CDR3 reads CSVEGVLQGKGYGYTF. As DNA, the CDR3 is TGCAGCGTTGAAGGTGTGTTGCAGGGGAAGGGCTATGGCTACACCTTC.

The rearrangement uses TRBV19 and TRBJ1-1, with 9 bases matching TRBD1. Germline V gene lookup returns CDR1 LNHDA and CDR2 SQIVND (reference sequence). This CDR3 is 15 amino acids long. V shed 6 bases and J 0 bases; nucleotides not matched to a gene: 5. CDR3 sequence reads: CASRGQGLVNTEAFF. The CDR3 nucleotides are TGTGCCAGTAGGGGACAGGGTTTGGTGAACACTGAAGCTTTCTTT.